This is a list of T cell receptor beta chains from one sample in a study of T cell responses to AZD1222 COVID-19 vaccine. Measured with immunoSEQ multiplex PCR; TCRdb has only the in-frame clones, and not every one. The table includes fewer than 200,000 clones, roughly 88% detected once. Sequenced here: peripheral blood, sampled 28 days after the second AZD1222 dose. The origin of the receptors is an adult who received the AZD1222 COVID-19 vaccine. Each CDR3 is given with its conserved first and last residue. D genes are given only for firm matches.

DNA | CDR3 | V | D | J
TGTGCCAGCAGCTTAGTACCGGGGACTAGCGGGGGGCCCCAGTACTTC | CASSLVPGTSGGPQYF | TRBV7-2 | TRBD2 | TRBJ2-7
TGTGCCAGCAGTGAGGCCTATGGCTACACCTTC | CASSEAYGYTF | TRBV6-1 | . | TRBJ1-2
TGCGCCAGCAGCTGGGACCCGGACTATGGCTACACCTTC | CASSWDPDYGYTF | TRBV5-1 | . | TRBJ1-2
TGTGCCAGCAGCTTAGGCGGGGGGGCCTACAATGAGCAGTTCTTC | CASSLGGGAYNEQFF | TRBV7-6 | TRBD2 | TRBJ2-1
TGTGCCAGCAGGTCCCGGGACAGGGGGCTGGGGAATCAGCCCCAGCATTTT | CASRSRDRGLGNQPQHF | TRBV2 | TRBD1 | TRBJ1-5
TGTGCCAGCAGCTTAGGGGGCCAGGCAAATCAGCCCCAGCATTTT | CASSLGGQANQPQHF | TRBV11-2 | . | TRBJ1-5
TGTGCCTGGGCCGGCATGACTAGCGGGGGGGCGAATACGCAGTATTTT | CAWAGMTSGGANTQYF | TRBV30 | TRBD2 | TRBJ2-3
TGTGCCTGGAGTAGGGGGGGTTGGTCCTACGAGCAGTACTTC | CAWSRGGWSYEQYF | TRBV30 | . | TRBJ2-7
TGTGCCAGCAGCCGAGAATACTATGGCTACACCTTC | CASSREYYGYTF | TRBV5-4 | . | TRBJ1-2
TGCGCCAGCAGCCAAGATTTTAGGCAGGGCAATCAGCCCCAGCATTTT | CASSQDFRQGNQPQHF | TRBV4-3 | . | TRBJ1-5
TGTGCCCTGGCCCGCAAACAGACAGGGTCCGGGGAGCTGTTTTTT | CALARKQTGSGELFF | TRBV30 | TRBD1 | TRBJ2-2